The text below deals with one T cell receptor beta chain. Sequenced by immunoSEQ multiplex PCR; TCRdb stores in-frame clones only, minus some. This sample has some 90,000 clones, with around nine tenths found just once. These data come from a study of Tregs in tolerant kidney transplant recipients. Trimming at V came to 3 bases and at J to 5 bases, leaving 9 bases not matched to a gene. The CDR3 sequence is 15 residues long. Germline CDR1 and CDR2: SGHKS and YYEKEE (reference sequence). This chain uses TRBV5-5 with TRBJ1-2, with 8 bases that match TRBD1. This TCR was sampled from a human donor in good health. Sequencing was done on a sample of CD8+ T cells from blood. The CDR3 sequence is CASSSAPQGVYGYTF. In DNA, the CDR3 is TGTGCCAGCAGCTCGGCCCCACAGGGGGTTTATGGCTACACCTTC.